A selection of T cell receptor beta chains follows, all from one sample in a study of OX40 agonist ivuxolimab in advanced cancers. The repertoire was sequenced with immunoSEQ multiplex PCR; TCRdb's copy has only in-frame clones and lacks some. The table includes about 59,000 clones, roughly 84% detected once. This sample comprised CD4+ or CD8+ T cells sorted from blood, obtained in a trial of the OX40 agonist ivuxolimab. The receptors derive from an adult with an advanced solid tumor such as melanoma, head and neck, liver or kidney cancer. Both conserved end residues are part of each CDR3. The order of the fields is clone size, D gene, J gene, V gene, CDR3 length, CDR3 protein, CDR3 DNA. D genes are given only for firm matches. The size entry is marked missing in some rows and otherwise reads once, few, many or a size class.

NA | NA | TRBJ1-5 | TRBV28 | 12 | CASSLRDQPQHF | TGTGCCAGCAGTTTGAGGGACCAGCCCCAGCATTTT
NA | TRBD1 | TRBJ2-2 | TRBV25-1 | 15 | CASRDYRGFTGELFF | TGTGCCAGCAGAGATTACAGGGGGTTTACCGGGGAGCTGTTTTTT
NA | TRBD1 | TRBJ2-1 | TRBV7-2 | 15 | CASSLTGPAYNEQFF | TGTGCCAGCAGCTTGACAGGGCCCGCATACAATGAGCAGTTCTTC
NA | NA | TRBJ2-1 | TRBV12-5 | 14 | CASGKPLVDNEQFF | TGTGCTAGTGGGAAGCCGCTTGTGGACAATGAGCAGTTCTTC
NA | NA | TRBJ1-1 | TRBV10-1 | 12 | CASSEGGPEAFF | TGCGCCAGCAGCGAGGGGGGACCTGAAGCTTTCTTT
once | TRBD2 | TRBJ2-7 | TRBV28 | 16 | CASSLTSGRAFRGQYF | TGTGCCAGCAGTTTAACTAGCGGGAGGGCCTTTCGGGGGCAGTACTTC
NA | NA | TRBJ1-4 | TRBV5-4 | 13 | CASSTATNEKLFF | TGTGCCAGCAGCACTGCAACTAATGAAAAACTGTTTTTT
NA | NA | TRBJ2-7 | TRBV5-6 | 15 | CASSLGPIGSGEQYF | TGTGCCAGCAGCTTGGGGCCTATCGGGTCGGGCGAGCAGTACTTC
few | TRBD1 | TRBJ1-5 | TRBV9 | 15 | CASSVGTEADQPQHF | TGTGCCAGCAGCGTTGGGACAGAGGCAGATCAGCCCCAGCATTTT
NA | TRBD1 | TRBJ1-5 | TRBV15 | 18 | CATSRDRTGAYGNQPQHF | TGTGCCACCAGCAGAGATAGGACAGGGGCATATGGCAATCAGCCCCAGCATTTT
NA | NA | TRBJ1-1 | TRBV7-9 | 15 | CASSQTGPDTNEAFF | TGTGCCAGCAGCCAGACAGGACCGGATACCAATGAAGCTTTCTTT
NA | TRBD2 | TRBJ2-3 | TRBV30 | 14 | CASESSGGLGTQYF | TGTGCCTCTGAAAGTAGCGGGGGACTCGGTACGCAGTATTTT
once | NA | TRBJ2-1 | TRBV5-4 | 15 | CASSLKNGGHNEQFF | TGTGCCAGCAGCTTGAAGAACGGGGGGCACAATGAGCAGTTCTTC
NA | NA | TRBJ2-2 | TRBV4-3 | 16 | CASSQADGRSTGELFF | TGCGCCAGCAGCCAAGCCGACGGACGCAGCACCGGGGAGCTGTTTTTT
NA | NA | TRBJ1-6 | TRBV6-5 | 15 | CASSLDERGYSPLHF | TGTGCCAGCAGCCTAGACGAGCGGGGATATTCACCCCTCCACTTT
NA | TRBD1 | TRBJ1-3 | TRBV4-1 | 14 | CASRGTEIGNTIYF | TGCGCCAGCAGGGGGACAGAAATAGGAAACACCATATATTTT
NA | TRBD2 | TRBJ2-5 | TRBV11-2 | 14 | CASRLTSGVETQYF | TGTGCCAGCAGATTGACTAGCGGGGTGGAGACCCAGTACTTC
NA | NA | TRBJ1-5 | TRBV29-1 | 12 | CSAQQVSGPQHF | TGCAGCGCCCAGCAGGTCTCGGGGCCCCAGCATTTT
NA | TRBD1 | TRBJ1-5 | TRBV7-2 | 14 | CASSSTGPNQPQHF | TGTGCCAGCAGCTCGACAGGGCCTAATCAGCCCCAGCATTTT
NA | TRBD1 | TRBJ1-1 | TRBV28 | 14 | CASSFRVQGAEAFF | TGTGCCAGCAGTTTTAGGGTTCAGGGGGCCGAAGCTTTCTTT
NA | NA | TRBJ2-3 | TRBV4-3 | 14 | CASSLARGTDTQYF | TGCGCCAGCAGCCTCGCGCGGGGCACAGATACGCAGTATTTT
NA | NA | TRBJ2-1 | TRBV5-5 | 14 | CASSLDGSYNEQFF | TGTGCCAGCAGCTTGGATGGCTCCTACAATGAGCAGTTCTTC
NA | NA | TRBJ1-6 | TRBV7-2 | 14 | CASSRWDGNSPLHF | TGTGCCAGCAGCAGGTGGGACGGAAATTCACCCCTCCACTTT
NA | TRBD2 | TRBJ2-2 | TRBV7-6 | 15 | CASSLVTSGTGELFF | TGTGCCAGCAGCTTAGTGACTAGCGGCACCGGGGAGCTGTTTTTT
NA | TRBD2 | TRBJ2-1 | TRBV2 | 13 | CASSEVREVEQFF | TGTGCCAGCAGTGAGGTACGGGAGGTTGAGCAGTTCTTC
NA | TRBD2 | TRBJ2-1 | TRBV5-1 | 15 | CASSYGLARNNEQFF | TGCGCCAGCAGCTACGGACTAGCGCGAAACAATGAGCAGTTCTTC
NA | NA | TRBJ1-6 | TRBV19 | 13 | CATSDGYNSPLHF | TGTGCCACCTCGGACGGATATAATTCACCCCTCCACTTT
NA | TRBD2 | TRBJ2-5 | TRBV28 | 20 | CASSLFLSLAGAEVKETQYF | TGTGCCAGCAGTTTGTTTTTATCCCTAGCGGGGGCCGAGGTCAAAGAGACCCAGTACTTC
few | NA | TRBJ1-3 | TRBV19 | 14 | CASRRERTGNTIYF | TGTGCCAGTAGGCGGGAGAGGACTGGAAACACCATATATTTT
NA | TRBD1 | TRBJ2-5 | TRBV30 | 14 | CALDDRDPQETQYF | TGTGCCTTGGATGACAGGGACCCCCAAGAGACCCAGTACTTC
NA | TRBD1 | TRBJ2-1 | TRBV19 | 14 | CASRLGQGNNEQFF | TGTGCCAGTAGGCTGGGACAGGGAAACAATGAGCAGTTCTTC
NA | NA | TRBJ1-4 | TRBV7-9 | 14 | CASSKETLNENLFF | TGTGCCAGCAGTAAAGAGACCCTTAATGAAAACCTGTTTTTT
NA | TRBD1 | TRBJ2-5 | TRBV27 | 15 | CASSLSRDRLETQYF | TGTGCCAGCAGTTTAAGCCGGGACAGGCTAGAGACCCAGTACTTC
NA | NA | TRBJ2-7 | TRBV5-5 | 13 | CASSLGRDYEQYF | TGTGCCAGCAGCTTGGGCAGAGACTACGAGCAGTACTTC
NA | NA | TRBJ2-7 | TRBV5-8 | 12 | CASSPRRIQQYF | TGTGCCAGCAGCCCGAGACGGATACAGCAGTACTTC
few | NA | TRBJ2-7 | TRBV9 | 10 | CASSEYEQYF | TGTGCCAGCAGTGAGTACGAGCAGTACTTC
NA | NA | TRBJ1-4 | TRBV7-6 | 14 | CASSLASGVEKLFF | TGTGCCAGCAGCTTAGCGTCGGGGGTGGAAAAACTGTTTTTT
few | NA | TRBJ2-4 | TRBV25-1 | 12 | CARITTLNIQYF | TGTGCCAGAATCACCACGCTGAACATTCAGTACTTC
NA | TRBD1 | TRBJ2-7 | TRBV27 | 13 | CASGNGQVYEQYF | TGTGCCAGCGGAAATGGACAGGTCTACGAGCAGTACTTC
NA | NA | TRBJ2-6 | TRBV5-1 | 15 | CASSLGLSGANVLTF | TGCGCCAGCAGCCTTGGACTTTCTGGGGCCAACGTCCTGACTTTC
NA | TRBD2 | TRBJ2-3 | TRBV7-8 | 16 | CASSPTSGVSTDTQYF | TGTGCCAGCAGCCCGACTAGCGGAGTTAGCACAGATACGCAGTATTTT
NA | TRBD1 | TRBJ2-7 | TRBV5-1 | 14 | CASSFATGPYEQYF | TGCGCCAGCAGCTTCGCGACAGGGCCCTACGAGCAGTACTTC
NA | NA | TRBJ1-1 | TRBV20-1 | 11 | CSVVKNTEAFF | TGCAGTGTCGTTAAGAACACTGAAGCTTTCTTT
NA | NA | TRBJ2-2 | TRBV19 | 15 | CASSIRASATGELFF | TGTGCCAGTAGTATAAGGGCTAGCGCCACCGGGGAGCTGTTTTTT
NA | TRBD2 | TRBJ2-3 | TRBV27 | 16 | CASSLVAGGPEDTQYF | TGTGCCAGCAGTTTAGTAGCGGGAGGGCCGGAAGATACGCAGTATTTT
NA | NA | TRBJ1-2 | TRBV5-1 | 13 | CASSAESAYGYTF | TGCGCCAGCAGCGCGGAGTCTGCTTACGGCTACACCTTC
NA | NA | TRBJ2-7 | TRBV5-1 | 14 | CASSATGYSYEQYF | TGCGCCAGCAGCGCCACAGGTTACTCCTACGAGCAGTACTTC
NA | NA | TRBJ1-6 | TRBV7-2 | 15 | CASSLAKILNSPLHF | TGTGCCAGCAGCTTAGCCAAAATACTTAATTCACCCCTCCACTTT
NA | NA | TRBJ1-1 | TRBV5-1 | 15 | CASSTSARAGTEAFF | TGCGCCAGCAGTACTTCCGCCAGGGCAGGCACTGAAGCTTTCTTT
once | NA | TRBJ2-2 | TRBV28 | 15 | CASSLFGDNTGELFF | TGTGCCAGCAGTTTATTCGGAGACAACACCGGGGAGCTGTTTTTT
NA | NA | TRBJ1-3 | TRBV21-1 | 16 | CASSPQGRSSGNTIYF | TGTGCCAGCAGCCCCCAGGGACGAAGCTCTGGAAACACCATATATTTT
NA | NA | TRBJ2-3 | TRBV15 | 14 | CATGAELYTDTQYF | TGTGCCACAGGTGCGGAGCTCTACACAGATACGCAGTATTTT
NA | NA | TRBJ1-2 | TRBV27 | 13 | CASSPRGVGGYTF | TGTGCCAGCAGTCCTAGGGGCGTAGGGGGCTACACCTTC
NA | NA | TRBJ2-6 | TRBV4-2 | 17 | CASSIAAGGSGANVLTF | TGTGCCAGCAGTATAGCGGCAGGGGGCTCTGGGGCCAACGTCCTGACTTTC
NA | TRBD1 | TRBJ1-5 | TRBV28 | 14 | CASRETGDSQPQHF | TGTGCCAGCAGGGAAACAGGGGACAGTCAGCCCCAGCATTTT